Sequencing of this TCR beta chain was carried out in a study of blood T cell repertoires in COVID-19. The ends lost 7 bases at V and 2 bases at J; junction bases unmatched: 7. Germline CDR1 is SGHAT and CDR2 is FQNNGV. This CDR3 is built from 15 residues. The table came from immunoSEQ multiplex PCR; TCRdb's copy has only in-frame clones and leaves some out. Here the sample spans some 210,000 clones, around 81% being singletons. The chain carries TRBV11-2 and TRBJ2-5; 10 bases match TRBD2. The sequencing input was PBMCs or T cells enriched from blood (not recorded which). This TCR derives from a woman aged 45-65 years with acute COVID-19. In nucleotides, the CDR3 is TGTGCCAGCAAACCTCTAGCGGGGGATCAAGAGACCCAGTACTTC. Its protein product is CASKPLAGDQETQYF.